Listed below are T cell receptor beta chains from one sample, sequenced in a study of blood T cell repertoires in COVID-19. Clones were sequenced by immunoSEQ multiplex PCR, and TCRdb holds only the in-frame ones, with some missing. The sample lists about 210,000 clones; 85% to 90% were seen once. Sequences were obtained from peripheral blood. The source is a man younger than 35 with active or convalescent COVID-19. Each CDR3 is given with its conserved first and last residue. A D gene is named only where the DNA matches it firmly. Clone size is not always given. Where it is, it says once, few, many or a class for expanded clones.

j_gene	len	abundance	d_gene	v_gene	CDR3aa	CDR3nt
TRBJ2-1	17	-	-	TRBV28	CASSALKGVLGTNEQFF	TGTGCCAGCAGTGCGCTAAAAGGGGTTTTGGGAACTAATGAGCAGTTCTTC
TRBJ1-5	15	-	TRBD1	TRBV7-2	CASSLGTGPYQPQHF	TGTGCCAGCTCTCTCGGGACAGGGCCCTATCAGCCCCAGCATTTT
TRBJ1-1	16	-	-	TRBV21-1	CASSTWVEQRSTEAFF	TGTGCCAGCAGCACGTGGGTCGAACAGCGGAGTACTGAAGCTTTCTTT
TRBJ2-3	17	once	TRBD1	TRBV19	CASSPDRTGASTDTQYF	TGTGCCAGTAGTCCCGACAGAACAGGGGCTAGCACAGATACGCAGTATTTT
TRBJ2-1	17	-	TRBD2	TRBV10-2	CASIGTSGRKSYNEQFF	TGCGCCAGCATCGGGACTAGCGGTCGGAAGTCCTACAATGAGCAGTTCTTC
TRBJ2-7	17	-	TRBD2	TRBV7-8	CASSLSPTSGTGNEQYF	TGTGCCAGCAGCTTGTCCCCGACTAGCGGGACGGGGAACGAGCAGTACTTC
TRBJ1-2	17	-	TRBD1	TRBV4-2	CASSQEGRGRVSYGYTF	TGTGCCAGCAGCCAAGAGGGCAGGGGGCGCGTATCCTATGGCTACACCTTC
TRBJ2-7	16	-	-	TRBV18	CASSPDSSRVYSEQYF	TGTGCCAGCTCACCAGATTCGAGCAGGGTTTACAGCGAGCAGTACTTC
TRBJ2-1	14	-	-	TRBV7-9	CASSLSGESNEQFF	TGTGCCAGCAGCTTATCGGGAGAGAGCAATGAGCAGTTCTTC
TRBJ1-5	15	-	-	TRBV28	CASSLRVHSNQPQHF	TGTGCCAGCAGTTTGCGGGTACATAGCAATCAGCCCCAGCATTTT
TRBJ1-1	14	-	TRBD1	TRBV18	CASSGAQGATEAFF	TGTGCCAGCTCAGGCGCGCAGGGGGCCACTGAAGCTTTCTTT
TRBJ1-3	15	-	-	TRBV19	CASSQYSYSGNTIYF	TGTGCCAGTAGCCAATACAGCTACTCTGGAAACACCATATATTTT
TRBJ1-2	17	few	TRBD1	TRBV7-9	CASSLEGDRAENYGYTF	TGTGCCAGCAGCTTAGAGGGGGACAGGGCCGAAAACTATGGCTACACCTTC
TRBJ1-6	16	-	TRBD1	TRBV28	CASSFPGQGAYSPLHF	TGTGCCAGCAGTTTTCCGGGACAGGGGGCGTATTCACCCCTCCACTTT
TRBJ1-3	12	-	-	TRBV28	CASSLPTGTIYF	TGTGCCAGCAGTTTACCAACAGGGACCATATATTTT
TRBJ1-5	16	-	-	TRBV28	CASSSRQADGNQPQHF	TGTGCCAGCAGTTCCCGACAGGCGGATGGCAATCAGCCCCAGCATTTT
TRBJ1-5	11	once	-	TRBV6-5	CAHGGNQPQHF	TGTGCCCACGGAGGAAATCAGCCCCAGCATTTT
TRBJ1-1	18	-	-	TRBV4-3	CASSQEMGRVMGNTEAFF	TGCGCCAGCAGCCAAGAGATGGGCAGGGTAATGGGGAACACTGAAGCTTTCTTT
TRBJ2-3	15	-	TRBD2	TRBV7-3	CASSLLAGGADTQYF	TGTGCCAGCAGCTTACTAGCGGGAGGCGCAGATACGCAGTATTTT
TRBJ2-7	14	-	TRBD1	TRBV27	CASSPGTGPYEQYF	TGTGCCAGCAGCCCCGGGACAGGCCCCTACGAGCAGTACTTC
TRBJ2-3	16	-	TRBD2	TRBV24-1	CATSDPRGGSTDTQYF	TGTGCCACCAGTGATCCCCGCGGCGGGAGTACAGATACGCAGTATTTT
TRBJ2-7	15	-	TRBD1	TRBV6-5	CATGKPGTGYYEQYF	TGTGCCACCGGGAAACCGGGGACAGGGTACTACGAGCAGTACTTC
TRBJ2-5	15	-	-	TRBV10-1	CASSDTGIPQETQYF	TGCGCCAGCAGTGACACAGGGATCCCCCAAGAGACCCAGTACTTC
TRBJ1-2	13	-	-	TRBV20-1	CSAGEQGLHGYTF	TGCAGTGCTGGTGAACAGGGATTGCATGGCTACACCTTC
TRBJ1-2	16	-	-	TRBV6-5	CASSYSILRGAYGYTF	TGTGCCAGCAGTTACTCGATTCTTCGGGGAGCCTATGGCTACACCTTC
TRBJ2-1	13	-	TRBD2	TRBV7-3	CASSVEASGKQFF	TGTGCCAGCAGCGTCGAGGCTAGCGGGAAGCAGTTCTTC
TRBJ2-7	17	-	TRBD1	TRBV28	CASSHHPGQGSSYEQYF	TGTGCCAGCAGCCACCACCCGGGACAGGGAAGCTCCTACGAGCAGTACTTC
TRBJ1-3	16	-	-	TRBV19	CASSAGTGIAGNTIYF	TGTGCCAGTAGCGCTGGTACAGGGATAGCTGGAAACACCATATATTTT
TRBJ2-1	13	-	TRBD2	TRBV6-5	CASSYDRREGQFF	TGTGCCAGCAGTTACGACAGGCGGGAGGGGCAGTTCTTC
TRBJ2-7	13	few	TRBD2	TRBV30	CAWEPLAGYEQYF	TGTGCCTGGGAACCATTAGCGGGCTACGAGCAGTACTTC
TRBJ2-3	16	-	-	TRBV3-1/TRBV3-2	CASSQDSGGPTDTQYF	TGTGCCAGCAGCCAAGATTCCGGAGGGCCAACAGATACGCAGTATTTT
TRBJ1-2	15	few	-	TRBV4-1	CASSQPPPGIDGYTF	TGCGCCAGCAGCCAGCCCCCCCCCGGGATCGATGGCTACACCTTC
TRBJ1-5	16	-	-	TRBV7-8	CASSLVGVSRGQPQHF	TGTGCCAGCAGCTTAGTGGGGGTGAGCAGGGGTCAGCCCCAGCATTTT
TRBJ1-1	17	-	TRBD1	TRBV27	CASSLLGTGARNTEAFF	TGTGCCAGCAGTTTACTCGGGACAGGGGCGAGGAACACTGAAGCTTTCTTT
TRBJ2-7	14	once	TRBD1	TRBV27	CASSLATGYYEQYF	TGTGCCAGCAGTTTAGCGACAGGGTACTACGAGCAGTACTTC
TRBJ1-1	15	-	-	TRBV29-1	CPLKQGPDGNTEAFF	TGCCCACTTAAACAGGGACCGGACGGGAACACTGAAGCTTTCTTT
TRBJ2-2	16	once	-	TRBV3-1/TRBV3-2	CASSQGSGGSTGELFF	TGTGCCAGCAGCCAAGGGTCCGGGGGTTCGACCGGGGAGCTGTTTTTT
TRBJ1-1	10	-	-	TRBV30	CAWGGPEAFF	TGTGCCTGGGGGGGCCCTGAAGCTTTCTTT
TRBJ1-2	15	-	TRBD1	TRBV7-8	CASSLGGQGYYGYTF	TGTGCCAGCAGCTTAGGAGGACAGGGCTACTATGGCTACACCTTC
TRBJ2-2	13	-	-	TRBV6-2/TRBV6-3	CASSNDAGGELFF	TGTGCCAGCAGTAACGACGCGGGCGGGGAGCTGTTTTTT
TRBJ1-2	13	few	-	TRBV5-5	CASSRTTGSGYTF	TGTGCCAGCAGCCGAACCACAGGGTCTGGCTACACCTTC
TRBJ1-2	15	-	-	TRBV28	CATLSAGVSNYGYTF	TGTGCCACCCTATCCGCCGGTGTATCTAACTATGGCTACACCTTC
TRBJ1-1	15	-	TRBD1	TRBV18	CASSPAGGMNTEAFF	TGTGCCAGCTCACCGGCAGGGGGTATGAACACTGAAGCTTTCTTT
TRBJ1-3	17	-	-	TRBV7-2	CASSLAGGRYSGNTIYF	TGTGCCAGCAGCTTAGCAGGGGGACGGTACTCTGGAAACACCATATATTTT
TRBJ2-5	15	once	-	TRBV25-1	CASSDRLGGTETQYF	TGTGCCAGCAGCGACCGACTAGGAGGGACAGAGACCCAGTACTTC
TRBJ1-5	13	-	-	TRBV6-4	CASSERVGEIQHF	TGTGCCAGCAGTGAACGGGTCGGGGAAATCCAGCATTTT
TRBJ1-5	15	-	TRBD1	TRBV19	CASSGPGQGYQPQHF	TGTGCCAGTAGTGGTCCGGGACAGGGATATCAGCCCCAGCATTTT
TRBJ1-2	17	-	TRBD1	TRBV11-2	CASSSRTGGVGNYGYTF	TGTGCCAGCAGCTCTAGGACAGGGGGTGTGGGTAACTATGGCTACACCTTC
TRBJ2-3	15	-	-	TRBV7-7	CASSYRPGDTDTQYF	TGTGCCAGCAGCTACCGTCCGGGGGACACAGATACGCAGTATTTT
TRBJ2-1	14	-	-	TRBV2	CASETGYGYNEQFF	TGTGCCAGCGAAACGGGGTACGGCTACAATGAGCAGTTCTTC
TRBJ2-7	15	-	TRBD2	TRBV9	CASSVEWTSGYEQYF	TGTGCCAGCAGCGTAGAGTGGACTAGCGGTTACGAGCAGTACTTC
TRBJ2-2	16	-	TRBD1	TRBV11-2	CASSFTTGADAGELFF	TGTGCCAGCAGCTTCACCACAGGGGCCGACGCCGGGGAGCTGTTTTTT
TRBJ2-7	13	-	-	TRBV27	CASSPQGTYEQYF	TGTGCCAGCAGTCCGCAGGGGACCTACGAGCAGTACTTC
TRBJ2-3	15	-	-	TRBV27	CASSPLVAGTDTQYF	TGTGCCAGCAGTCCCCTAGTGGCAGGCACAGATACGCAGTATTTT
TRBJ2-2	14	many	TRBD1	TRBV30	CAWRTGFQTGELFF	TGTGCCTGGAGGACAGGGTTTCAAACCGGGGAGCTGTTTTTT
TRBJ2-7	12	-	-	TRBV3-1/TRBV3-2	CASSSGVLEQYF	TGTGCCAGCAGCTCCGGGGTGCTCGAGCAGTACTTC